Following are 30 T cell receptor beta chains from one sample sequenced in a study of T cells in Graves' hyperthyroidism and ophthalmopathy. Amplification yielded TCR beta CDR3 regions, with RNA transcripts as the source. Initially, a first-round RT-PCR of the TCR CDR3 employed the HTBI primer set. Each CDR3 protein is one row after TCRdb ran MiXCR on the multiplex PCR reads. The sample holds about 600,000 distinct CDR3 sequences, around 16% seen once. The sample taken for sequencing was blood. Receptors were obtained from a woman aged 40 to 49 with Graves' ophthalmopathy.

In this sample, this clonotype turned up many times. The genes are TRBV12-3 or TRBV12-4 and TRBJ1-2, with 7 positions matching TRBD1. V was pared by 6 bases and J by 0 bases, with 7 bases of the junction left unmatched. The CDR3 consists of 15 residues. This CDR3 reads CASRKGQAPNYGYTF. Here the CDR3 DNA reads TGTGCCAGCAGGAAAGGACAGGCCCCTAACTATGGCTACACCTTC.

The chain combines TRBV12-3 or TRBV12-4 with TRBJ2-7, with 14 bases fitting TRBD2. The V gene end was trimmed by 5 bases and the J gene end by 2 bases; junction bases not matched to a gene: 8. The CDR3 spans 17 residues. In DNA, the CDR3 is TGTGCCAGCAGTAAATACAAGACTAGCGGGAGGGCCTACGAGCAGTACTTC. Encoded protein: CASSKYKTSGRAYEQYF.

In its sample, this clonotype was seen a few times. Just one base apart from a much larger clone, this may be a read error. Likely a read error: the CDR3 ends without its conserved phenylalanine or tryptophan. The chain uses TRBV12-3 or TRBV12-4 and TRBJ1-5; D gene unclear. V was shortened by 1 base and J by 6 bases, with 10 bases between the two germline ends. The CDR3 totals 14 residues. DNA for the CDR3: TGTGCCAGCAGTTTAGGACAAGGGATTCAGCCCCAGCATCTT. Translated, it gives CASSLGQGIQPQHL.

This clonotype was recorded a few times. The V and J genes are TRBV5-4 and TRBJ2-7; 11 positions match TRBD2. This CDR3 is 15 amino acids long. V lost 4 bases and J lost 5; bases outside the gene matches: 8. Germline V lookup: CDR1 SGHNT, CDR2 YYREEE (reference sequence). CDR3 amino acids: CASSAGGLAVDEQYF. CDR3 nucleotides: TGTGCCAGCAGCGCAGGGGGACTAGCGGTCGACGAGCAGTACTTC.

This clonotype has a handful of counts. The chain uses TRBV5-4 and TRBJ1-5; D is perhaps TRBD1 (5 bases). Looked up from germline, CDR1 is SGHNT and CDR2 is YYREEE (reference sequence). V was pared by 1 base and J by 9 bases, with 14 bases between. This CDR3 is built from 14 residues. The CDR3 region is CASSLWGSRGPQHF. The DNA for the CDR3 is TGTGCCAGCAGCTTGTGGGGCTCGCGTGGGCCCCAGCATTTT.

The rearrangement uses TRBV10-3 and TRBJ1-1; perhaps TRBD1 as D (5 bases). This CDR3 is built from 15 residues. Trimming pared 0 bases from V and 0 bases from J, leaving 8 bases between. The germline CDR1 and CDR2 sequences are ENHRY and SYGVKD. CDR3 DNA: TGTGCCATCAGTGAGTCGGGGCCGATGAACACTGAAGCTTTCTTT. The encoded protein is CAISESGPMNTEAFF.

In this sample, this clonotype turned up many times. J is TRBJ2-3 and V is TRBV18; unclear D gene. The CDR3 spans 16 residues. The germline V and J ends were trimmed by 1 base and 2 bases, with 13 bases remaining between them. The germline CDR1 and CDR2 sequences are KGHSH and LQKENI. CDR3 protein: CASSPQVSPHTDTQYF. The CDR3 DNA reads TGTGCCAGCTCACCACAGGTTTCCCCACACACAGATACGCAGTATTTT.

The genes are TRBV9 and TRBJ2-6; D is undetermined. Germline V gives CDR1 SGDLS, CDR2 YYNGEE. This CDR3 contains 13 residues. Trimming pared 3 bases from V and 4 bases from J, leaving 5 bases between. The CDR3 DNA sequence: TGTGCCAGCAGCGCCCAGGGGGCCAACGTCCTGACTTTC. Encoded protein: CASSAQGANVLTF.

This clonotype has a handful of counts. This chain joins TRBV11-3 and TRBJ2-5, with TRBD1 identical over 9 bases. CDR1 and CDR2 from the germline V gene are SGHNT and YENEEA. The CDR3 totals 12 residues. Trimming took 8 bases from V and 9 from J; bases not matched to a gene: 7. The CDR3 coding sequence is TGTGCCAGCGGACAGGGGATTGGACCCCAGTACTTC. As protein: CASGQGIGPQYF.

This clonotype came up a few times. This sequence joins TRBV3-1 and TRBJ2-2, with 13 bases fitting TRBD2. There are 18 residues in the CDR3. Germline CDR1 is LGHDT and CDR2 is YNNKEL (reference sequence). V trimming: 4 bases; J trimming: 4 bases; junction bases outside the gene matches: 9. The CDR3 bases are TGTGCCAGCAGCCGCAGGGGACTAGCGGGATGGGGCACCGGGGAGCTGTTTTTT. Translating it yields CASSRRGLAGWGTGELFF.

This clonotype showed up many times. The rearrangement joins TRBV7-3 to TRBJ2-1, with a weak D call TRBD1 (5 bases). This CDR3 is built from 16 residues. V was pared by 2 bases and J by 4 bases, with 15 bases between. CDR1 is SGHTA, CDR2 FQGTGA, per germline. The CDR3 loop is CASSLGAGNLYNEQFF. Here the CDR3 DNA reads TGTGCCAGCAGCTTAGGGGCAGGGAACCTTTACAATGAGCAGTTCTTC.

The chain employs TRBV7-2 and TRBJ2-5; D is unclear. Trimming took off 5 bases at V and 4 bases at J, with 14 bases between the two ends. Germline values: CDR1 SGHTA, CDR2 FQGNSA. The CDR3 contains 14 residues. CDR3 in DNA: TGTGCCAGCAGCCCCCCGGGCCGGCCAGAGACCCAGTACTTC. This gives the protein CASSPPGRPETQYF.

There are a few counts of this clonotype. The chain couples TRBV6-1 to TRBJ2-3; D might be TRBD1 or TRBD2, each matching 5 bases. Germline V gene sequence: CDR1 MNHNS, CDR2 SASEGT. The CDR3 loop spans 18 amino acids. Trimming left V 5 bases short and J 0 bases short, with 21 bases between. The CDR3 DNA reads TGTGCCAGCAGTCCCGGGGCCGTAGTGGACCTGAGCACAGATACGCAGTATTTT. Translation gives CASSPGAVVDLSTDTQYF.

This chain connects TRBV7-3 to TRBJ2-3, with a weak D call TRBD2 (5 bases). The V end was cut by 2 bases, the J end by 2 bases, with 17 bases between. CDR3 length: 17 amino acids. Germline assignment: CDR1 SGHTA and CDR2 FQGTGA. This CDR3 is CASSLRAGVGTTDTQYF. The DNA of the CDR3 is TGTGCCAGCAGCTTACGGGCGGGTGTCGGTACCACAGATACGCAGTATTTT.

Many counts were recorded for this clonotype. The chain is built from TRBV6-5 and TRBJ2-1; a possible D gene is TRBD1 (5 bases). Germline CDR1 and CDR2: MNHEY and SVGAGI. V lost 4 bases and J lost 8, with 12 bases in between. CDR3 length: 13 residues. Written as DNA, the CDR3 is TGTGCCAGCAGTTCCTCGTGGGGCGATGAGCAGTTCTTC. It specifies CASSSSWGDEQFF.

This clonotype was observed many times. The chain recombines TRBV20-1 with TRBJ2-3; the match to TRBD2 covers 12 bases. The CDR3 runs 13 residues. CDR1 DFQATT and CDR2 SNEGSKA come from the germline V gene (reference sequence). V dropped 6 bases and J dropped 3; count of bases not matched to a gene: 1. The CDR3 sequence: CSAGTSGTDTQYF. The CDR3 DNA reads TGCAGTGCCGGGACTAGCGGGACAGATACGCAGTATTTT.

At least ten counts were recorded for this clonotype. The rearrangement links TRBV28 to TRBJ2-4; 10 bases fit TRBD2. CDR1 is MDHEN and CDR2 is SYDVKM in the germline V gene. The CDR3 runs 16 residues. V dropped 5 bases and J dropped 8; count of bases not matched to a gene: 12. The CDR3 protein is CASSEAASGSRDIQYF. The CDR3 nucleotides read TGTGCCAGCAGTGAGGCGGCTAGCGGGAGTAGGGACATTCAGTACTTC.

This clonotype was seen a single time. CDR3 protein: CAISPGLAPYNEQFF. The CDR3 coding sequence is TGTGCCATATCACCGGGACTAGCGCCCTACAATGAGCAGTTCTTC. The chain recombines TRBV10-3 with TRBJ2-1; 10 bases line up with TRBD2. CDR3 length: 15 amino acids. With 9 bases clipped from V and 2 bases from J, the junction kept 7 bases outside the gene matches. Germline V gives CDR1 ENHRY, CDR2 SYGVKD.

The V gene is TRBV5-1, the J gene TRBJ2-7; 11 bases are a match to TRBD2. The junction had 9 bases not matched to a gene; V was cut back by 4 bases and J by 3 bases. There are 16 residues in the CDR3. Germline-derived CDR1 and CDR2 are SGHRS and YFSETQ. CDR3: CASSRETSGELYEQYF. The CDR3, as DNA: TGCGCCAGCAGCCGCGAGACTAGCGGGGAGCTCTACGAGCAGTACTTC.

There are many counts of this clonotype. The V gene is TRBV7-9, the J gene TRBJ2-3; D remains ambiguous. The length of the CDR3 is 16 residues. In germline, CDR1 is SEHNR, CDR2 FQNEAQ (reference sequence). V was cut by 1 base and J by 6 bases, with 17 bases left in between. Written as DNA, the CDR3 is TGTGCCAGCAGCTTAGGGTGGGGAAACCCTCAGGATACGCAGTATTTT. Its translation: CASSLGWGNPQDTQYF.

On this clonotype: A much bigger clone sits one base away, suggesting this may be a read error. The CDR3 nucleotides are TGCGCCAGCAGCCCCCAGCTAGCGGGAGCATACAATGAGCAGTTCTTC. The encoded protein is CASSPQLAGAYNEQFF. The rearrangement joins TRBV5-1 to TRBJ2-1, with 10 bases fitting TRBD2. The length of the CDR3 is 16 residues. V shed 4 bases, J shed 4 bases, and the junction held 8 bases outside the gene matches. Germline V gene data show CDR1 as SGHRS and CDR2 as YFSETQ.

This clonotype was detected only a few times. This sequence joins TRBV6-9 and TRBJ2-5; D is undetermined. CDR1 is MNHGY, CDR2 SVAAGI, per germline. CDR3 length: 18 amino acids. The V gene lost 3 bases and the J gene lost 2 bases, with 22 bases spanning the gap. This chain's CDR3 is CASSYSNRLFVTQETQYF. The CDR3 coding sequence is TGTGCCAGCAGTTACTCTAATCGGCTATTCGTTACGCAAGAGACCCAGTACTTC.

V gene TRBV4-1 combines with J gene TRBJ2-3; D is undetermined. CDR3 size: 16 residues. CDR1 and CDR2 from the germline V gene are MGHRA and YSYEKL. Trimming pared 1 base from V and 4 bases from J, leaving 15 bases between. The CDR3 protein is CASSQGHSQEADTQYF. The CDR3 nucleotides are TGCGCCAGCAGCCAAGGGCACTCTCAAGAGGCAGATACGCAGTATTTT.

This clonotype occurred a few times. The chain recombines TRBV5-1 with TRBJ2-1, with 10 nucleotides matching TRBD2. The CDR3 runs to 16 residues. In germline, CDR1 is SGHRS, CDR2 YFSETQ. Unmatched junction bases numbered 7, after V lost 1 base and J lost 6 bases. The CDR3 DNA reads TGCGCCAGCAGCTTGCAAGCGACTAGCGGGTTCAATGAGCAGTTCTTC. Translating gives CASSLQATSGFNEQFF.

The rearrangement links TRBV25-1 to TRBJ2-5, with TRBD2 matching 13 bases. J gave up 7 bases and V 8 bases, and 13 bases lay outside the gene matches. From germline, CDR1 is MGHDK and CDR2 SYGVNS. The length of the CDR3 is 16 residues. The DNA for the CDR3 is TGTGCCAGCGGACTCGGGACTAGCGGGGACGAGGGGACCCAGTACTTC. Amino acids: CASGLGTSGDEGTQYF.

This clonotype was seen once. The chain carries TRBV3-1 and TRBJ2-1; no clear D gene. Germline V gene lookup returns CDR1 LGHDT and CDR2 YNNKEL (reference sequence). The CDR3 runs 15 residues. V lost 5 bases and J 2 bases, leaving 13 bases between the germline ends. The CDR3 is CASSSSQDTYNEQFF. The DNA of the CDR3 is TGTGCCAGCAGCTCGAGCCAAGACACCTACAATGAGCAGTTCTTC.

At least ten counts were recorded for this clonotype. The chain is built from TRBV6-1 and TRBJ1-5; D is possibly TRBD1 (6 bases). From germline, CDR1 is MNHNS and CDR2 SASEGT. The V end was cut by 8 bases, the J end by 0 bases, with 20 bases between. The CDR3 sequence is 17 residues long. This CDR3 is CASANRDNFYSNQPQHF. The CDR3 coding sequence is TGTGCCAGCGCTAACCGGGACAACTTCTATAGCAATCAGCCCCAGCATTTT.

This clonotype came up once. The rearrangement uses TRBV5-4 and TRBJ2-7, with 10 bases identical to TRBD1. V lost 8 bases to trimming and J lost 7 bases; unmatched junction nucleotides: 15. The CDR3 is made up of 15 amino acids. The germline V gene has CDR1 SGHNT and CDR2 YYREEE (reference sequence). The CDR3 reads CARAWGQGSLGEQYF. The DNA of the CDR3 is TGTGCCAGGGCGTGGGGACAGGGGAGCCTGGGGGAGCAGTACTTC. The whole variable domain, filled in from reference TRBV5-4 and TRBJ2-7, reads ETGVTQSPTHLIKTRGQQVTLRCSSQSGHNTVSWYQQALGQGPQFIFQYYREEENGRGNFPPRFSGLQFPNYSSELNVNALELDDSALYLCARAWGQGSLGEQYFGPGTRLTVT.

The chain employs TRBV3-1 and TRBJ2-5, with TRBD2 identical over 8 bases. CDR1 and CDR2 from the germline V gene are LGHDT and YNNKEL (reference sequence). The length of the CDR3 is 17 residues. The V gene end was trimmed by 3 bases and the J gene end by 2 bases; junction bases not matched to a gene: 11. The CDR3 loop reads CASSHGLGGGPQETQYF. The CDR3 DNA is TGTGCCAGCAGCCATGGCTTGGGCGGGGGGCCACAAGAGACCCAGTACTTC.

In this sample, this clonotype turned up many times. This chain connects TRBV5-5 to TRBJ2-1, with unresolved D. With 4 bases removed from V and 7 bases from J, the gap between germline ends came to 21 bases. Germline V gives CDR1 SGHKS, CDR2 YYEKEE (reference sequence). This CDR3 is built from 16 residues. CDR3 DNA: TGTGCCAGCAGCGGCGCCGGGCAGTCGCTAGGAAATGAGCAGTTCTTC. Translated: CASSGAGQSLGNEQFF.